There are a few counts of the clone carrying this T cell receptor (delta chain). A far larger clone is only one base removed, so a read error is likely. Other DNA sequences of this sample code for an identical CDR3. TCRdb re-identified clones in the multiplex PCR reads via CATT. This sample yields 90,000 or so delta-chain clones, of which 0.75% to 1% are seen a single time; roughly 9.5% belongs to the top ten. Trimming cost V 11 bases and J 1 base, with 20 bases left between them. The CDR3 contains 15 residues. Germline assignment: CDR1 TSWWSYY and CDR2 QGS. Gammadelta T cells were flow-sorted from PBMC into Vgamma9/Vdelta2+ and Vdelta2-negative populations for bulk analysis. The data derive from a study of γδ T cells in repeated Plasmodium falciparum infection.

V and J are TRDV1 and TRDJ1, with a possible D match to TRDD3 (5 bases). This clonotype was obtained from a pool of human donors (malaria-infected and uninfected, not separated). Sequencing was done on a sample of gamma-delta T cells from blood. The CDR3 coding sequence is TGTGCTAAAGGGCGGGGAACCGGCTCCACCGATAAACTCATCTTT. As protein: CAKGRGTGSTDKLIF.